Reported below is one T cell receptor beta chain. The data were obtained in a study of blood T cell repertoires in COVID-19. V shed 4 bases, J shed 5 bases, and the junction held 2 bases outside the gene matches. Germline lookup yields CDR1 SGHTA and CDR2 FQGNSA. The CDR3 covers 15 residues. TCRdb's table, derived via immunoSEQ multiplex PCR, lists solely in-frame clones and lacks some. The sample records 150,000 to 200,000 clones, 80% to 85% being singletons. The chain combines TRBV7-2 with TRBJ2-1, with 13 bases that match TRBD2. Material: PBMCs or T cells enriched from blood (not recorded which). The sequence derives from a woman aged 30 to 39 who had been exposed to COVID-19. CDR3 loop: CASSWGLAGHNEQFF. The CDR3 nucleotides are TGTGCCAGCAGCTGGGGACTAGCGGGGCACAATGAGCAGTTCTTC.